This T cell receptor (beta chain) derives from a study of OX40 agonist ivuxolimab in advanced cancers. Using immunoSEQ multiplex PCR, the repertoire was profiled, and TCRdb retains in-frame clones only, with some absent. Of around 51,000 clones detected, around nine tenths appear once; the ten largest clones hold about a tenth. From germline, CDR1 is SGHDT and CDR2 YYEEEE. Trimming removed 0 bases at V and 15 bases at J, with 10 bases between. CDR3 length equals 11 residues. Blood got drawn at baseline, again on cycle 4 day 1, and then on cycle 7 day 1. The V call is TRBV5-6, the J call TRBJ2-1; D uncertain. The source of this sequence is an adult with an advanced solid tumor such as melanoma, head and neck, liver or kidney cancer. Sequences were derived from CD4+ or CD8+ T cells sorted from blood, sampled in a trial of the OX40 agonist ivuxolimab. This chain's CDR3 is CASSLAGFAFF. DNA for the CDR3: TGTGCCAGCAGCTTGGCCGGGTTTGCGTTCTTC.